This T cell receptor beta chain is drawn from a study of T cell responses to AZD1222 COVID-19 vaccine. This CDR3 contains 14 residues. V lost 6 bases and J lost 2, with 13 bases in between. Germline CDR1 reads SNHLY; CDR2 reads FYNNEI. Sequencing used immunoSEQ multiplex PCR; TCRdb keeps in-frame clones, though not all of them. This sample has about 150,000 clones, with roughly 87% found just once. This clonotype originated in an adult in good health. The sequences come from peripheral blood, collected on day 0 of AZD1222 vaccination. The rearrangement links TRBV2 to TRBJ1-1; possibly TRBD1 for D (6 bases). This chain's CDR3 is CASSTRDTNTEAFF. Here the CDR3 DNA reads TGTGCCAGCAGCACCCGGGACACTAACACTGAAGCTTTCTTT.